Included here is one T cell receptor beta chain sequence, with context. The protocol was immunoSEQ multiplex PCR, while the TCRdb copy is restricted to in-frame clones and leaves out a portion. Of roughly 370,000 clones in the sample, more than 80% are singletons; the top ten hold around 6.4%. Germline CDR1 is MNHNY and CDR2 is SVGAGI (reference sequence). The length of the CDR3 is 15 residues. After removal of 2 bases from V and 7 bases from J, the junction contained 7 bases not matched to a gene. This record belongs to a study of control samples from healthy donors and cancer patients. The V gene is TRBV6-6, the J gene TRBJ2-1; the match to TRBD1 covers 8 bases. This TCR derives from a man aged 35 to 55 with head and neck cancer. The sample comprised PBMCs. CDR3 in DNA: TGTGCCAGCAGTTACCCGGACAGGGTCGGAAATGAGCAGTTCTTC. Translation gives CASSYPDRVGNEQFF.